Listed here is a single TCR beta chain. No antigen is known for it. These data originate in a study of pediatric ulcerative colitis. Broader study findings: Blood-rectal clonal overlap within each person was significantly higher in ulcerative colitis patients than controls. Rectal repertoires separated controls, mild-moderate and acute severe colitis.

V was pared by 0 bases and J by 4 bases, with 6 bases of the junction left unmatched. The CDR3 runs to 16 residues. Germline V lookup: CDR1 SGHRS, CDR2 YFSETQ. Assay: immunoSEQ multiplex PCR; the TCRdb copy retains only in-frame clones and omits some. Seen here are 55,000 to 80,000 clones, about three quarters observed once, and the top ten hold roughly 5.2%. No immunosuppressive drugs were given to ulcerative colitis patients before diagnostic colonoscopy. Blood was drawn at the time of colonoscopy. The source is a boy aged 5-17 years with moderate ulcerative colitis. Sequencing was done on a sample of blood. The V gene is TRBV5-1, the J gene TRBJ1-1; 10 nucleotides align to TRBD1. In nucleotides, the CDR3 is TGCGCCAGCAGCTTGGGGGACAGGGGAGGTAGCACTGAAGCTTTCTTT. Amino acid sequence: CASSLGDRGGSTEAFF.